This T cell receptor beta chain was retrieved from a study of metastatic and nonmetastatic thyroid tumors. In the study overall: Malignant thyroid and benign thyroid patients provided blood and tumor or nodule tissue whose repertoires were compared.

Germline values: CDR1 MNHNS, CDR2 SASEGT. The CDR3 runs to 16 residues. Using MiXCR, TCRdb re-called clones from the PCR reads. Among 40,000 to 55,000 clones listed, around a sixth were seen once. None of the patients had undergone any treatment ahead of thyroid surgery. General study points: According to reports, the diversity of TCR beta was significantly higher in malignant thyroid tumors than in benign nodules, and this held in both blood and tumor samples.

This clone was seen at least ten times. The antigen remains undetermined. This sequence may be a read error, since a much larger clone differs from it by one base. Other DNA sequences in this specimen translate into the identical CDR3. This clonotype was obtained from a female donor with papillary thyroid cancer or a benign thyroid nodule (not recorded which). Some clones in this sample may be carry-over from other donors' samples. V is TRBV6-1 and J is TRBJ1-1; 9 bases align to TRBD1. The sample taken for sequencing was blood. CDR3 nucleotide sequence: TGTGCCAGCAGCCTATTCGGGACAGGGATGAACACTGAAGCTTTCTTC. Amino acids: CASSLFGTGMNTEAFF.